Below, one T cell receptor (beta chain) is given with its context. The data are from a study of T cell changes during pregnancy in multiple sclerosis. This CDR3 spans 15 amino acids. The V end lost 4 bases, the J end lost 0 bases, and 13 bases lay between the germline ends. Germline lookup yields CDR1 SQVTM and CDR2 ANQGSEA. Assay used: immunoSEQ multiplex PCR; TCRdb lists only in-frame clones, some missing. Altogether around 31,000 clones are present, around nine tenths being singletons, with the ten largest covering approximately 0.74%. The sample was CD4+ T cells from peripheral blood mononuclear cells, taken in the first trimester of pregnancy. The sequence was collected from a female donor in good health, enrolled as a control in a pregnancy study. The genes are TRBV29-1 and TRBJ2-1, with D perhaps matching TRBD1 (6 bases). The CDR3 nucleotides are TGCAGCGTTGGTCCCGGGACACTCTCCTACAATGAGCAGTTCTTC. Translation: CSVGPGTLSYNEQFF.